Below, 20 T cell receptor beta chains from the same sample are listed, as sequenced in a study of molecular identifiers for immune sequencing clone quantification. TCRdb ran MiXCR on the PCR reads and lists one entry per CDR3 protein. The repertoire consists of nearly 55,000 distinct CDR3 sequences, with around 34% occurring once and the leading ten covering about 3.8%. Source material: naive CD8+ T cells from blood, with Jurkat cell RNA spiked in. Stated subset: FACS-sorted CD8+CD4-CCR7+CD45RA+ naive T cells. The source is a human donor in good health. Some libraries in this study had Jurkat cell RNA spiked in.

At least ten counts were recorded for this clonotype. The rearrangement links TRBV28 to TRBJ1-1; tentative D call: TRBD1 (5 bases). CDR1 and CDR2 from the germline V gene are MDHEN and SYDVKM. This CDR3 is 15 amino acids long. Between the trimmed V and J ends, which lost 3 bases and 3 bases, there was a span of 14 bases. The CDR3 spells CASSFGPRGDTEAFF. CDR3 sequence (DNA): TGTGCCAGCAGTTTTGGGCCAAGGGGAGACACTGAAGCTTTCTTT.

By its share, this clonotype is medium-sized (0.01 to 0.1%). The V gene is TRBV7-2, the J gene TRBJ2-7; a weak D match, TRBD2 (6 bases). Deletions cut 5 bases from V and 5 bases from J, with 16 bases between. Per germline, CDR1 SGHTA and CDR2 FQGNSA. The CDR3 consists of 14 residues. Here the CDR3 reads CASSQSIWGDEQYF. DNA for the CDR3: TGTGCCAGCAGCCAAAGTATCTGGGGGGACGAGCAGTACTTC.

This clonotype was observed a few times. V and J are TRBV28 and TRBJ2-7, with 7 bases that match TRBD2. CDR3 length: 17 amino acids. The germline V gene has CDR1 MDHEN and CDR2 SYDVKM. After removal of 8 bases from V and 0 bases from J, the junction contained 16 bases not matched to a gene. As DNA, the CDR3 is TGTGCCAGCGCGCTAGACCTCGGGAGGACGTCCTCCTACGAGCAGTACTTC. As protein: CASALDLGRTSSYEQYF.

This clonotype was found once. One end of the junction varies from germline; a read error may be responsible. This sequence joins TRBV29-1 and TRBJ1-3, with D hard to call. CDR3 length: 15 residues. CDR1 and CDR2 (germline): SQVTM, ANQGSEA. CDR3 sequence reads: CSVEPSDLSGSTIYF. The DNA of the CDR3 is TGCAGCGTTGAACCATCGGACTTGTCTGGAAGCACCATATATTTT.

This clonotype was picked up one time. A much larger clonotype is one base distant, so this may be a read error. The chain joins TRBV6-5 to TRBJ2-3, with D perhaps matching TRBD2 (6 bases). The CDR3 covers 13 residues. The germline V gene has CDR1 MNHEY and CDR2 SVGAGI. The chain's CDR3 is CASRGTSTDTRYF. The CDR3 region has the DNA TGTGCCAGCCGAGGAACTAGCACAGATACGCGGTATTTT.

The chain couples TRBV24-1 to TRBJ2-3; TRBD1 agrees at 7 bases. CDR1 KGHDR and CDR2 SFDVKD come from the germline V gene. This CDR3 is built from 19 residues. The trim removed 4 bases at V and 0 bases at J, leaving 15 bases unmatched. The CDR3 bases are TGTGCCACCAGTGAGCCAGACAGGGACACGTACGAGAGCACAGATACGCAGTATTTT. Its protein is CATSEPDRDTYESTDTQYF.

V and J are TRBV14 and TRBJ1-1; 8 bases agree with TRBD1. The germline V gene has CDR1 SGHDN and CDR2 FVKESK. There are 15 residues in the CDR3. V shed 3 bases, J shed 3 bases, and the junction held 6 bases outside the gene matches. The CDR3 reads CASSHGDRQYTEAFF. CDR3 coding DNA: TGTGCCAGCAGCCATGGGGACAGGCAATACACTGAAGCTTTCTTT.

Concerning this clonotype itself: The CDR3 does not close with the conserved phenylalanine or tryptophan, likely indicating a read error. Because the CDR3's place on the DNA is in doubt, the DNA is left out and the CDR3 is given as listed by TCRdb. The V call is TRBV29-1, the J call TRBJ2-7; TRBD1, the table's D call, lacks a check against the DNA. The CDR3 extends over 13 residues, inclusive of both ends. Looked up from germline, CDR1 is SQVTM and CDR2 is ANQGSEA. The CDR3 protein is CSVEDPTLYEQNI.

The CDR3 region has the DNA TGCAGTGTACTGATCGCGGGAGGGCCTGGGTACAATGAGCAGTTCTTC. The encoded protein is CSVLIAGGPGYNEQFF. The chain joins TRBV20-1 to TRBJ2-1; TRBD2 matches 9 bases. The CDR3 has 16 amino acids. Germline trimming cut 7 bases from V and 4 bases from J; bases unmatched to any gene: 14. Germline loops: CDR1 DFQATT, CDR2 SNEGSKA (reference sequence).

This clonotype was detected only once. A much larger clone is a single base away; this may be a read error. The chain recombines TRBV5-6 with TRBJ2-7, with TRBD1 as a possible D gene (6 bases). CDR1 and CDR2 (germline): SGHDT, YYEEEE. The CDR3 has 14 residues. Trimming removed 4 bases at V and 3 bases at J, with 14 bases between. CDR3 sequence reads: CASSTGTRNYEQYF. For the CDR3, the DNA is TGTGCCAGCAGCACCGGGACACGGAACTACGAGCAGTACTTC. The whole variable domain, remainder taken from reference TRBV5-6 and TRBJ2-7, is DAGVTQSPTHLIKTRGQQVTLRCSPKSGHDTVSWYQQALGQGPQFIFQYYEEEERQRGNFPDRFSGHQFPNYSSELNVNALLLGDSALYLCASSTGTRNYEQYFGPGTRLTVT.

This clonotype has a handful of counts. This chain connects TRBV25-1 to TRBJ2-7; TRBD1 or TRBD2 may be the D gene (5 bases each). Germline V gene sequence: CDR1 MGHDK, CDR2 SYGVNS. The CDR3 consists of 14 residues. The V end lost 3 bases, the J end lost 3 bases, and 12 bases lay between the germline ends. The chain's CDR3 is CASSEIQGVYEQYF. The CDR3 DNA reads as TGTGCCAGCAGTGAGATTCAGGGAGTCTACGAGCAGTACTTC.

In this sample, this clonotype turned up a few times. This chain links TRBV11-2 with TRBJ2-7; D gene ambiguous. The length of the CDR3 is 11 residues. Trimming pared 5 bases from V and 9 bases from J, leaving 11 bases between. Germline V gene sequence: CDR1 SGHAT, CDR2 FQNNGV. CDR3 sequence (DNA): TGTGCCAGCAGCCTAGGGAAGCGGCAGTACTTC. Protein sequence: CASSLGKRQYF.

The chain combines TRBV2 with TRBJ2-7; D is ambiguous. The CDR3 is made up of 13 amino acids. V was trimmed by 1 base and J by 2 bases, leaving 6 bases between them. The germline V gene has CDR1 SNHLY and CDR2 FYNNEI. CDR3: CASSEGLTYEQYF. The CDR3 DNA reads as TGTGCCAGCAGTGAAGGGTTAACCTACGAGCAGTACTTC.

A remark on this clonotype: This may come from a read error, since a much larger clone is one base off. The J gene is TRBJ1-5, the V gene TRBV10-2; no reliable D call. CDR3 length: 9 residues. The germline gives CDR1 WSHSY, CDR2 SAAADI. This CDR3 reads CTSGEPQHF. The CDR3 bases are TGCACCAGCGGAGAGCCCCAGCATTTT.

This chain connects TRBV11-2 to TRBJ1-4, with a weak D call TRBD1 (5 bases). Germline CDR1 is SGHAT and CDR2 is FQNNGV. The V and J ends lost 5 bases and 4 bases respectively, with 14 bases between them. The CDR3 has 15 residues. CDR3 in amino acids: CASSGLGRSNEKLFF. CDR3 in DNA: TGTGCCAGCAGCGGATTGGGGCGGAGTAATGAAAAACTGTTTTTT.

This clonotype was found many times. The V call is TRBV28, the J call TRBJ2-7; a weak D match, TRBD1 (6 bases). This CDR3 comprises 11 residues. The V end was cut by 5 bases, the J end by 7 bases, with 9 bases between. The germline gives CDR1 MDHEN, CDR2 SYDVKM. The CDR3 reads CASSLGQEQYF. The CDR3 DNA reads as TGTGCCAGCAGTCTCGGACAGGAGCAGTACTTC.

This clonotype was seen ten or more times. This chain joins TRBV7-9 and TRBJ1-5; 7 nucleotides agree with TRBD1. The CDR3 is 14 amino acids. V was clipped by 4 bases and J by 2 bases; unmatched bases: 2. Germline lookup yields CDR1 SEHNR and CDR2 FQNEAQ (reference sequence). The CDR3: CASSSGQGNQPQHF. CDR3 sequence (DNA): TGTGCCAGCAGCTCAGGACAGGGCAATCAGCCCCAGCATTTT.

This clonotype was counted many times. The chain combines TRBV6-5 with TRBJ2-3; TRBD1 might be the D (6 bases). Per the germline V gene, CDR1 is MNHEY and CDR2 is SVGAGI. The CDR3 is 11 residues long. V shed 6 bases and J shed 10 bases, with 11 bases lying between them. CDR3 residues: CASRLGTSQYF. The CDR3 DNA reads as TGTGCCAGCAGATTGGGGACATCGCAGTATTTT.

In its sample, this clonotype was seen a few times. The CDR3 sequence is CASSFGTGFVAFF. CDR3 nucleotide sequence: TGTGCCAGCAGTTTCGGGACAGGGTTTGTAGCTTTCTTT. The chain joins TRBV28 to TRBJ1-1; 9 bases fit TRBD1. The CDR3 runs to 13 residues. V lost 3 bases and J lost 10; bases outside the gene matches: 6. Germline CDR1 and CDR2: MDHEN and SYDVKM.

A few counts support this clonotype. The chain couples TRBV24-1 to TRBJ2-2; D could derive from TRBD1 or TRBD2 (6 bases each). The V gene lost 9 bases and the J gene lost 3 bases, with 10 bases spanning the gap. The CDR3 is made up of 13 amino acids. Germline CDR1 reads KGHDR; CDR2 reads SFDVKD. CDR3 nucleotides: TGTGCCACCGGGGGGCAGTACACCGGGGAGCTGTTTTTT. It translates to CATGGQYTGELFF.